Below, 30 T cell receptor beta chains from the same sample are listed, as sequenced in a study of blood T cell repertoires in COVID-19 (dated by TCRdb to 2018 to 2021). Preparation of the library involved the immunoSEQ multiplex PCR assay. The table comes from immuneACCESS by way of TCRdb, which keeps in-frame sequences with V and J called. Part of the clones is missing from these tables; in studies checked, under half for an unresolved V gene and the rest for unknown reasons. The table for this sample lists 150,000 to 200,000 clones; around 82% of them were counted only once. The top ten hold 7% of the sample. The specimen sequenced was peripheral blood. The receptors shown here come from a woman aged 40 to 50 with COVID-19, enrolled during active disease.

Here the CDR3 reads CASSRRQAGTGEQFF. CDR3 DNA: TGTGCCAGTAGTCGCCGACAGGCCGGGACGGGTGAGCAGTTCTTC. The chain couples TRBV19 to TRBJ2-1, with D maybe TRBD1 (6 bases). The CDR3 extends over 15 amino acids. Germline V gene lookup returns CDR1 LNHDA and CDR2 SQIVND (reference sequence). V gave up 5 bases and J gave up 9 bases, with 20 bases separating them.

The chain recombines TRBV2 with TRBJ2-2, with D unresolved. CDR1 and CDR2 from the germline V gene are SNHLY and FYNNEI. CDR3 size: 15 residues. Trimming left V 7 bases short and J 5 bases short, with 17 bases between. The CDR3 nucleotides read TGTGCCAGCACCCTCGGGTTCGGGTCGACCGGGGAGCTGTTTTTT. It is translated as CASTLGFGSTGELFF.

The chain combines TRBV5-1 with TRBJ2-1, with 7 bases fitting TRBD2. The CDR3 consists of 13 residues. CDR1 and CDR2 from the germline V gene are SGHRS and YFSETQ. With 2 bases clipped from V and 7 bases from J, the junction kept 3 bases outside the gene matches. In DNA form, the CDR3 reads TGCGCCAGCAGCTTCCTAGCGGAGAATGAGCAGTTCTTC. Amino acid sequence: CASSFLAENEQFF.

V and J are TRBV5-1 and TRBJ2-5; D gene ambiguous. Germline V gene data show CDR1 as SGHRS and CDR2 as YFSETQ. V lost 4 bases, J lost 1 base, and 8 bases lay in between. The CDR3 is made up of 13 amino acids. The CDR3 reads CASSNFLQETQYF. Written as DNA, the CDR3 is TGCGCCAGCAGCAACTTTCTCCAAGAGACCCAGTACTTC.

This clone is a singleton in its sample. The J gene is TRBJ2-5, the V gene TRBV6-8, with TRBD1 identical over 10 bases. V was clipped by 7 bases and J by 4 bases; unmatched bases: 12. In germline, CDR1 is MNHGY, CDR2 SAAAGT. The CDR3 runs to 16 residues. The CDR3 DNA reads TGTGCCAGCACTACCACGGGACAGGGGTCCTTAGAGACCCAGTACTTC. This encodes CASTTTGQGSLETQYF.

This chain links TRBV10-2 with TRBJ2-4; maybe TRBD1 (6 bases). The V and J ends lost 4 bases and 7 bases respectively, with 14 bases between them. CDR3 length: 14 residues. CDR1 and CDR2 from the germline V gene are WSHSY and SAAADI. The CDR3 protein is CASSAWQGINIQYF. The CDR3 DNA is TGCGCCAGCAGTGCGTGGCAGGGGATTAACATTCAGTACTTC.

The genes are TRBV6-6 and TRBJ1-3; D is possibly TRBD1 (6 bases). CDR3 length equals 13 residues. Between the trimmed V and J ends, which lost 6 bases and 1 base, there was a span of 7 bases. Germline-derived CDR1 and CDR2 are MNHNY and SVGAGI (reference sequence). The CDR3 nucleotides are TGTGCCAGCAGCAGGGGATCTGGAAACACCATATATTTT. It specifies CASSRGSGNTIYF.

V and J are TRBV27 and TRBJ2-2; a weak D match, TRBD1 (6 bases). This CDR3 comprises 15 residues. Germline V gene data show CDR1 as MNHEY and CDR2 as SMNVEV (reference sequence). Trimming took off 6 bases at V and 6 bases at J, with 17 bases between the two ends. CDR3 DNA: TGTGCCAGCAGCTTCTCAGGGGTGGGTTCCGGGGAGCTGTTTTTT. Its protein is CASSFSGVGSGELFF.

The V call is TRBV19, the J call TRBJ2-2, with TRBD1 matching 7 bases. After removal of 3 bases from V and 0 bases from J, the junction contained 1 base not matched to a gene. CDR1 and CDR2 (germline): LNHDA, SQIVND (reference sequence). The CDR3 sequence is 15 residues long. CDR3 sequence (DNA): TGTGCCAGTAGTATCGGGACAGCGAACACCGGGGAGCTGTTTTTT. Translating gives CASSIGTANTGELFF.

The V and J genes are TRBV7-6 and TRBJ1-3, with 9 bases that match TRBD1. After removal of 5 bases from V and 2 bases from J, the junction contained 4 bases not matched to a gene. The length of the CDR3 is 15 residues. Germline V CDR1 and CDR2: SGHVS, FNYEAQ. CDR3 in DNA: TGTGCCAGCAGCGCTTGGACAGGGGCTGGAAACACCATATATTTT. Amino acids: CASSAWTGAGNTIYF. The full variable domain, completed using reference TRBV7-6 and TRBJ1-3, is GAGVSQSPRYKVTKRGQDVALRCDPISGHVSLYWYRQALGQGPEFLTYFNYEAQQDKSGLPNDRFSAERPEGSISTLTIQRTEQRDSAMYRCASSAWTGAGNTIYFGEGSWLTVV.

The rearrangement links TRBV5-6 to TRBJ1-5; tentatively, D is TRBD1 (6 bases). Trimming removed 2 bases at V and 10 bases at J, with 25 bases between. Germline assignment: CDR1 SGHDT and CDR2 YYEEEE. The CDR3 is 17 residues long. CDR3 coding DNA: TGTGCCAGCAGCTTTTACTCGGGCATGACAGGATCAGGCCCCCAGCATTTT. Protein sequence: CASSFYSGMTGSGPQHF.

The chain uses TRBV4-2 and TRBJ1-2, with 8 bases matching TRBD1. Trimming took 0 bases from V and 8 from J; bases not matched to a gene: 14. Germline loops: CDR1 LGHNA, CDR2 YNFKEQ. The CDR3 consists of 17 residues. This CDR3 is CASSQDGDRGWFRGYTF. DNA for the CDR3: TGTGCCAGCAGCCAAGATGGCGACAGGGGATGGTTCAGGGGCTACACCTTC.

This rearrangement joins TRBV2 to TRBJ2-5; 12 bases fit TRBD2. Germline V lookup: CDR1 SNHLY, CDR2 FYNNEI. V lost 4 bases and J lost 4; bases outside the gene matches: 4. This CDR3 region has 15 residues. The CDR3 coding sequence is TGTGCCAGCAGTGCGCGGACTAGCGGGACAGAGACCCAGTACTTC. It translates to CASSARTSGTETQYF.

This clone was found a few times. This chain connects TRBV18 to TRBJ2-3; D perhaps matches TRBD1 (5 bases). The V gene's germline CDR1 is KGHSH and CDR2 LQKENI. Trimming cost V 4 bases and J 5 bases, with 7 bases left between them. The CDR3 loop spans 12 amino acids. The CDR3 DNA reads as TGTGCCAGCTCACACAGGCGAGATACGCAGTATTTT. It is translated as CASSHRRDTQYF.

The J gene is TRBJ2-1, the V gene TRBV2; 7 bases are a match to TRBD1. Germline CDR1 and CDR2: SNHLY and FYNNEI. With 0 bases clipped from V and 7 bases from J, the junction kept 6 bases outside the gene matches. CDR3 length equals 15 residues. Written as DNA, the CDR3 is TGTGCCAGCAGTGAAGCAGAGGGGGCCACGAATGAGCAGTTCTTC. Amino acid sequence: CASSEAEGATNEQFF.

This clone was counted only a few times. This chain links TRBV4-1 with TRBJ2-7; the D is unclear. V shed 1 base and J shed 1 base, with 11 bases lying between them. CDR3 length equals 15 residues. Germline-derived CDR1 and CDR2 are MGHRA and YSYEKL. The CDR3 spells CASSQGLQNSYEQYF. CDR3 DNA sequence: TGCGCCAGCAGCCAAGGTCTACAGAATTCCTACGAGCAGTACTTC.

The CDR3 here is CSVGQGKETQYF. CDR3 DNA: TGCAGCGTCGGACAGGGGAAAGAGACCCAGTACTTC. The gene calls are TRBV29-1 and TRBJ2-5; 9 nucleotides line up with TRBD1. CDR3 length: 12 amino acids. Germline V gives CDR1 SQVTM, CDR2 ANQGSEA. With V trimmed by 6 bases and J by 3 bases, 2 bases remained unmatched.

This clone was seen more than once but under ten times. This chain uses TRBV2 with TRBJ1-5; tentative D call: TRBD1 (5 bases). From germline, CDR1 is SNHLY and CDR2 FYNNEI. Deletions cut 4 bases from V and 5 bases from J, with 12 bases between. The CDR3 totals 14 residues. The CDR3 region has the DNA TGTGCCAGCAGTGGCGGGGGTGGCTATCAGCCCCAGCATTTT. It translates to CASSGGGGYQPQHF.

The J gene is TRBJ2-1, the V gene TRBV4-1; no clear D gene. The CDR3 has 13 amino acids. V lost 1 base to trimming and J lost 5 bases, with 6 bases between them. Germline V gene lookup returns CDR1 MGHRA and CDR2 YSYEKL. CDR3 protein: CASSQAGNNEQFF. The CDR3 bases are TGCGCCAGCAGCCAAGCGGGTAACAATGAGCAGTTCTTC.

This clone has more than one count but fewer than ten. Additional DNA sequences in this sample encode the identical CDR3. CDR3 in amino acids: CASSVKGAGEQFF. For the CDR3, the DNA is TGTGCCAGCAGTGTCAAGGGGGCGGGTGAGCAGTTCTTC. The chain joins TRBV2 to TRBJ2-1; 7 bases line up with TRBD1. The CDR3 sequence is 13 residues long. The V gene's germline CDR1 is SNHLY and CDR2 FYNNEI. V gave up 4 bases and J gave up 9 bases; unmatched junction bases: 6.

In this sample, this clone turned up once. This chain connects TRBV7-6 to TRBJ1-1, with D possibly being TRBD1 (5 bases). The CDR3 is made up of 14 amino acids. The germline CDR1 and CDR2 sequences are SGHVS and FNYEAQ. The ends were cut back, 1 base at V and 3 bases at J, with 9 bases in the middle. CDR3 sequence reads: CASSLVQGDTEAFF. CDR3 coding DNA: TGTGCCAGCAGCTTAGTGCAGGGCGACACTGAAGCTTTCTTT.

The rearrangement joins TRBV4-1 to TRBJ2-1, with TRBD2 identical over 11 bases. Germline values: CDR1 MGHRA, CDR2 YSYEKL. This CDR3 comprises 16 residues. The J segment lost 4 bases and the V segment lost 0 bases, leaving 2 bases of the junction unmatched. This chain's CDR3 is CASSQDGTSGYNEQFF. The CDR3 DNA reads as TGCGCCAGCAGCCAAGATGGGACTAGCGGATACAATGAGCAGTTCTTC.

This sequence joins TRBV21-1 and TRBJ2-5; the D call TRBD2 from the table was never checked on the DNA. TRBV21-1 is a pseudogene segment. CDR3 size: 16 residues. The CDR3 bases are TGTGCCAGCAGCAAAGTCTTCGTTCGACTTAAAGAGACCCAGTACTTC. Translation gives CASSKVFVRLKETQYF.

The V call is TRBV19, the J call TRBJ1-6; D may be TRBD1 (6 bases). The CDR3 length is 14 residues. Trimming pared 9 bases from V and 1 base from J, leaving 10 bases between. Germline V gene sequence: CDR1 LNHDA, CDR2 SQIVND (reference sequence). The chain's CDR3 is CARGRGSYNSPLHF. The CDR3 DNA sequence: TGTGCCAGAGGCAGGGGTTCCTATAATTCACCCCTCCACTTT.

In regard to this clone: One end of the junction fails to match germline, which may point to a read error. The V and J genes are TRBV7-2 and TRBJ2-1; D may match TRBD1 or TRBD2 (7 bases each). CDR3 length equals 13 residues. Germline-derived CDR1 and CDR2 are SGHTA and FQGNSA. The DNA of the CDR3 is TGTGCCGGCAGGGGGGGATCCTACAATGAGCAGTTCTTC. Amino acids: CAGRGGSYNEQFF.

The chain carries TRBV9 and TRBJ2-1; D possibly corresponds to TRBD1 (6 bases). Deletions cut 2 bases from V and 0 bases from J, with 15 bases between. CDR3 length equals 17 residues. Germline CDR1 and CDR2: SGDLS and YYNGEE. The CDR3 sequence is CASSVRDIVNSYNEQFF. The CDR3, as DNA: TGTGCCAGCAGCGTCCGGGACATAGTAAACTCCTACAATGAGCAGTTCTTC.

V is TRBV5-6 and J is TRBJ2-1, with a tentative D call TRBD2 (6 bases). Trimming pared 4 bases from V and 8 bases from J, leaving 16 bases between. The CDR3 sequence is 14 residues long. Looked up from germline, CDR1 is SGHDT and CDR2 is YYEEEE. This CDR3 reads CASSMSTSTYEQFF. In DNA form, the CDR3 reads TGTGCCAGCAGCATGTCGACTAGTACCTATGAGCAGTTCTTC.

The rearrangement uses TRBV9 and TRBJ2-5, with 8 bases matching TRBD2. In germline, CDR1 is SGDLS, CDR2 YYNGEE. Germline trimming cut 0 bases from V and 2 bases from J; bases unmatched to any gene: 6. There are 16 residues in the CDR3. DNA of the CDR3: TGTGCCAGCAGCGTAGCTCCTAGCGGGCTACAAGAGACCCAGTACTTC. This gives the protein CASSVAPSGLQETQYF.

The chain carries TRBV7-3 and TRBJ2-5; possible D gene TRBD1, 6 bases. CDR3 length: 15 amino acids. The V end was cut by 5 bases, the J end by 2 bases, with 15 bases between. Germline lookup yields CDR1 SGHTA and CDR2 FQGTGA. The CDR3 DNA sequence: TGTGCCAGCAGCCCAAGGGCAGGGGCACAAGAGACCCAGTACTTC. It translates to CASSPRAGAQETQYF.

V usage is TRBV19 and J usage is TRBJ1-4; 7 bases map to TRBD1. Germline V gives CDR1 LNHDA, CDR2 SQIVND (reference sequence). CDR3 length: 17 residues. The junction had 9 bases not matched to a gene; V was cut back by 5 bases and J by 0 bases. CDR3 nucleotides: TGTGCCAGTAGTCCAGGGACAGCCCGTGCAACTAATGAAAAACTGTTTTTT. As protein: CASSPGTARATNEKLFF.